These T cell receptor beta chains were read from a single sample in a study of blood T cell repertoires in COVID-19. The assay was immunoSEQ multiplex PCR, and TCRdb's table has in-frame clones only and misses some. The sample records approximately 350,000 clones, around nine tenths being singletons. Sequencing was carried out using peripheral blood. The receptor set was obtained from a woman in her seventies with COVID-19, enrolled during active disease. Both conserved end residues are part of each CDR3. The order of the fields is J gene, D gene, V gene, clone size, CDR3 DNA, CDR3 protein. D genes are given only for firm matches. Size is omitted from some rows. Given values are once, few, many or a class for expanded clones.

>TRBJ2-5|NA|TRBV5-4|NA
TGTGCCAGCAGCTTGGGAGCGGATCAAGAGACCCAGTACTTC
CASSLGADQETQYF
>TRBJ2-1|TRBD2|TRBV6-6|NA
TGTGCCAGCAGTTTCGTCGCGGGGGGGTGGGATGAGCAGTTCTTC
CASSFVAGGWDEQFF
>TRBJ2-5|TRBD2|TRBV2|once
TGTGCCAGCCTCATTGGGACTAGCGGGGGCCCAATGTTGTACCAGTACTTC
CASLIGTSGGPMLYQYF
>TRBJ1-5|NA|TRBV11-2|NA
TGTGCCAGCAGCTTAGAAGGGGTTAGCAATCAGCCCCAGCATTTT
CASSLEGVSNQPQHF
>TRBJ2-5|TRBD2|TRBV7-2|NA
TGTGCCAGCAGCTTAGCAAGCGGGGGGGCCCAGACCCAGTACTTC
CASSLASGGAQTQYF
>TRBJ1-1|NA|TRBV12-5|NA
TGTGCTAGTGGTCCGGGACACTATGAAGCTTTCTTT
CASGPGHYEAFF
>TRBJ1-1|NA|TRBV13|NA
TGTGCCAGCAGCTCTTCTGTCATACAGGTTACTGAAGCTTTCTTT
CASSSSVIQVTEAFF
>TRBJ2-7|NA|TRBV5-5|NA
TGTGCCAGCAGCCGTGCCACAGTGAACTACGAGCAGTACTTC
CASSRATVNYEQYF
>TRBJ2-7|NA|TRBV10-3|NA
TGTGCCACCACAGGGGAGGTAGGCTCCTACGAGCAGTACTTC
CATTGEVGSYEQYF
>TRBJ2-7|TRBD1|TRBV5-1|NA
TGCGCCAGCAGGGACAGGGAATACGAGCAGTACTTC
CASRDREYEQYF
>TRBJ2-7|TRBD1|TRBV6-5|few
TGTGCCAGCAGCATGGGACAGCCAGACTACGAGCAGTACTTC
CASSMGQPDYEQYF
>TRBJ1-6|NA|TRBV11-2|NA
TGTGCCAGCAGCTTAGCCCTTCTAGAGAATTCACCCCTCCACTTT
CASSLALLENSPLHF
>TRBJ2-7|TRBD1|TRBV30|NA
TGTGCCTGGGGTACCGGGACAGGGACGGGAGAGCAGTACTTC
CAWGTGTGTGEQYF
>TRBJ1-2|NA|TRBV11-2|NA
TGTGCCAGCAGCTCGACCACATCGTCGGGGGGCCGTGGCTACACCTTC
CASSSTTSSGGRGYTF
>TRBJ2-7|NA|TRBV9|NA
TGTGCCAGCAGCGTCGGCCACAGTTCCGGCTCCTACGAGCAGTACTTC
CASSVGHSSGSYEQYF
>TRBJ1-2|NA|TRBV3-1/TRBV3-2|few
TGTGCCAGCAGCCAAGATGCGGGGCGCGGGGGCTACACCTTC
CASSQDAGRGGYTF
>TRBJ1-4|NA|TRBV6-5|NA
TGTGCCAGCAGATCCGGACAGCTATCTAATGAAAAACTGTTTTTT
CASRSGQLSNEKLFF
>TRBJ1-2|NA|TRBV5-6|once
TGTGCCAGCAGCTCCCCGGGGGCGGGGGCAAATGGCTACACCTTC
CASSSPGAGANGYTF
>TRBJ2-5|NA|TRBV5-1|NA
TGCGCCAGCAGCTTGGATGGAGGGGGCGGGGAGACCCAGTACTTC
CASSLDGGGGETQYF
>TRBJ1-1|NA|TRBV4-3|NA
TGCGCCAGCAGCCAAGGTAGGGTGAGGGACACTGAAGCTTTCTTT
CASSQGRVRDTEAFF
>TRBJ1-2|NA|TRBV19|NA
TGTGCCAGTAGTCCGAGGACGGGCGGGTATGGCTACACCTTC
CASSPRTGGYGYTF
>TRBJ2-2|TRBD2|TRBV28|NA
TGTGCCAGCAGTTTGGGCCCCGGGGGGGCGGACACCGGGGAGCTGTTTTTT
CASSLGPGGADTGELFF
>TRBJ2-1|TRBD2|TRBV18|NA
TGTGCCAGCTCAAGACTAGCGGGGGGGGCCTACAATGAGCAGTTCTTC
CASSRLAGGAYNEQFF
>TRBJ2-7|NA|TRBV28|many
TGTGCCAGCAGTTTTGGGGCAGGGAACGAGCAGTACTTC
CASSFGAGNEQYF
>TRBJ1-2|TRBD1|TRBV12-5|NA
TGTGCTAGTGGCCCCGGACAGGTCTATGGCTACACCTTC
CASGPGQVYGYTF
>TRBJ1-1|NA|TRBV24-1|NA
TGTGCCACCAGTGACCCCTCAGTAGAAGCTTTCTTT
CATSDPSVEAFF
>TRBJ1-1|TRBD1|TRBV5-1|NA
TGCGCCAGCAGCTCTGGCTGGCAGGGGGCGGTCACTGAAGCTTTCTTT
CASSSGWQGAVTEAFF
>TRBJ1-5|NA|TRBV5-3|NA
TGTGCCAGAAGCTTGGTAGCAAGGTGGTATCAGCCCCAGCATTTT
CARSLVARWYQPQHF
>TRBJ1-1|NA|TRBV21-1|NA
TGTGCCAGCAGCAATTGGACCCGGGACACCGTGAACACTGAAGCTTTCTTT
CASSNWTRDTVNTEAFF
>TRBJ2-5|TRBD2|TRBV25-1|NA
TGTGCCAGCAGTGACCTAGCGGGGTACCAAGAGACCCAGTACTTC
CASSDLAGYQETQYF
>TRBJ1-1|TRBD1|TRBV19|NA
TGTGCCAGTAGTCAGACAGGGTACACTGAAGCTTTCTTT
CASSQTGYTEAFF
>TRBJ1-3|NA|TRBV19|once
TGTGCCAGTACCCCGGCGGGGGGCTACGGAAACACCATATATTTT
CASTPAGGYGNTIYF
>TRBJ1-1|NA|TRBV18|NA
TGTGCCAGCTCACCAGGGGGCAGGATGAACACTGAAGCTTTCTTT
CASSPGGRMNTEAFF
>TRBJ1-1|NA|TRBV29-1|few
TGCAGCGCCGGACAGTCAATGAACACTGAAGCTTTCTTT
CSAGQSMNTEAFF
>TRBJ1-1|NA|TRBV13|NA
TGTGCCAGCAGCTCAGAAAACACTGAAGCTTTCTTT
CASSSENTEAFF
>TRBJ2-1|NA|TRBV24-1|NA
TGTGCCACCAGTGATGGCCAGGACAATGAGCAGTTCTTC
CATSDGQDNEQFF
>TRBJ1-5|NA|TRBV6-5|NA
TGTGCCAGCATGCGGGGGGTTGGCAATCAGCCCCAGCATTTT
CASMRGVGNQPQHF
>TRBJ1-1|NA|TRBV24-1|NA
TGTGCCACCAGTGATTCGAACAGGGAAGCTTTCTTT
CATSDSNREAFF
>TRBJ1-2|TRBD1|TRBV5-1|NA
TGCGCCAGCAGCTACCAACAGGGGTCTTATGGCTACACCTTC
CASSYQQGSYGYTF
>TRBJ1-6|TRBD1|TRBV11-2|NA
TGTGCCAGCAGCTTTCCGGGACAGGGGATTCCCCTCCACTTT
CASSFPGQGIPLHF
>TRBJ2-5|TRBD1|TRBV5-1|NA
TGCGCCAGCAGCCGGACAGGTCAAGAGACCCAGTACTTC
CASSRTGQETQYF
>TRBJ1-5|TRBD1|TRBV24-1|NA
TGTGCCACCAGTGACGCGACAGGGGGCAATCAGCCCCAGCATTTT
CATSDATGGNQPQHF
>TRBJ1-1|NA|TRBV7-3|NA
TGTGCCAGCAGCTTAAAGTGGTCAGTTCAAATGAACACTGAAGCTTTCTTT
CASSLKWSVQMNTEAFF
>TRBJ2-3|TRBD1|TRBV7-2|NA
TGTGCCAGCAGCTTAGTCGGGACAGACCGCACAGATACGCAGTATTTT
CASSLVGTDRTDTQYF
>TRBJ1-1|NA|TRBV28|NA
TGTGCCAGCAGTCCCCGCGGACAGCTAATGAACACTGAAGCTTTCTTT
CASSPRGQLMNTEAFF
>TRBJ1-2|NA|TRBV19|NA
TGTGCCAGTAGTAAGGCGGAAATTGGCTACACCTTC
CASSKAEIGYTF
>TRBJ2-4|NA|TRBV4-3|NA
TGCGCCAGCAGCCAAGATATGACAGTCGGAACCAAAAACATTCAGTACTTC
CASSQDMTVGTKNIQYF
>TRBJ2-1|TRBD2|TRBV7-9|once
TGTGCCATTTCAGGCCTAGCGGGGAGCTACAATGAGCAGTTCTTC
CAISGLAGSYNEQFF
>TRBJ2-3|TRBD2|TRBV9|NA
TGTGCCAGCAGCCCGGAGGGAGGGGTTTTCATGGCAGATACGCAGTATTTT
CASSPEGGVFMADTQYF
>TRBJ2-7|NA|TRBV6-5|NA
TGTGCCAGCAGTTACGGGCAGGGGTCGTACGAGCAGTACTTC
CASSYGQGSYEQYF